The clone carrying this T cell receptor beta chain appeared many times. What it binds is unknown. V lost 7 bases and J lost 7, with 23 bases in between. The V gene's germline CDR1 is MNHEY and CDR2 SVGEGT. The CDR3 covers 16 residues. The sample originates from a study of T cell repertoires in cytomegalovirus infection. Whole-study findings and limits: Identification of carriers of CMV plus the relevant HLA was achieved through cumulative public TCR beta family frequency.

TCRdb used MiXCR to reprocess the reads, holding one entry per CDR3 protein. The sample carries around 190,000 distinct CDR3 sequences, 13% to 15% recorded once. The genes are TRBV6-2 or TRBV6-3 and TRBJ2-1; no firm D call. The clonotype originates from a human donor in good health (CMV status not recorded). Some clones in this sample may be carry-over from other donors' samples. Input material: PBMCs. The CDR3 bases are TGTGCCAGCATCTCCGAAAACTCCCGCGGTAGGAATGAGCAGTTCTTC. Its translation: CASISENSRGRNEQFF.